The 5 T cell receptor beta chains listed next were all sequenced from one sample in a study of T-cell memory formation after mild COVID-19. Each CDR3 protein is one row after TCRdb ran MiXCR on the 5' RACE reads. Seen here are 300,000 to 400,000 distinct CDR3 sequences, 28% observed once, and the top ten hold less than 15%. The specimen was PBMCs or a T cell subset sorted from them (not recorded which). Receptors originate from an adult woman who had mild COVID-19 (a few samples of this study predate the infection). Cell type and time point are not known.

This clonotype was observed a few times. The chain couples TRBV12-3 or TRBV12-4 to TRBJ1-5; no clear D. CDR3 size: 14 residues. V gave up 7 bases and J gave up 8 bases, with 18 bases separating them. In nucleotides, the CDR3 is TGTGCCAGCATTCCTGACGGTGAGATGGAGCCCCAGCATTTT. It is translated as CASIPDGEMEPQHF.

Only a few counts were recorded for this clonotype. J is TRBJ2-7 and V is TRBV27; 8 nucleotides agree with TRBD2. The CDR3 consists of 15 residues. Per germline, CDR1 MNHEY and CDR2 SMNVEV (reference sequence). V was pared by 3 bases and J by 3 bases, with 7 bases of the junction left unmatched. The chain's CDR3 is CASSLGRGAIYEQYF. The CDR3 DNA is TGTGCCAGCAGTTTGGGGCGGGGGGCCATCTACGAGCAGTACTTC.

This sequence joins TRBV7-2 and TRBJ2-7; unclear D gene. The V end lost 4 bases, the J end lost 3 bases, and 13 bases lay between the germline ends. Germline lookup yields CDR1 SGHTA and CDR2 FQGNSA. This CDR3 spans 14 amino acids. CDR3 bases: TGTGCCAGCAGCTCTTCTACCCCTAGCTACGAGCAGTACTTC. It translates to CASSSSTPSYEQYF. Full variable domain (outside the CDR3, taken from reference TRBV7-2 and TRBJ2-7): GAGVSQSPSNKVTEKGKDVELRCDPISGHTALYWYRQSLGQGLEFLIYFQGNSAPDKSGLPSDRFSAERTGGSVSTLTIQRTQQEDSAVYLCASSSSTPSYEQYFGPGTRLTVT.

The CDR3 here is CASSPDTHYGYTF. As DNA, the CDR3 is TGTGCCAGCAGCCCCGACACCCACTATGGCTACACCTTC. V and J are TRBV11-2 and TRBJ1-2; D gene uncertain. In germline, CDR1 is SGHAT, CDR2 FQNNGV. The length of the CDR3 is 13 residues. V lost 5 bases and J lost 3, with 10 bases in between. Full variable domain (missing parts from reference TRBV11-2 and TRBJ1-2): EAGVAQSPRYKIIEKRQSVAFWCNPISGHATLYWYQQILGQGPKLLIQFQNNGVVDDSQLPKDRFSAERLKGVDSTLKIQPAKLEDSAVYLCASSPDTHYGYTFGSGTRLTVV.

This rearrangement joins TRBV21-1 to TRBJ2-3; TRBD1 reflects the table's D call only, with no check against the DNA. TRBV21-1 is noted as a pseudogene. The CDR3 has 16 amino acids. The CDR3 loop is CASSNSDRAGTDTQYF. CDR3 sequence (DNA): TGTGCCAGCAGCAACTCTGACAGGGCGGGAACAGATACGCAGTATTTT.